The 21 T cell receptor beta chains below come from one sample, sequenced in a study of blood T cell repertoires in COVID-19. The method was immunoSEQ multiplex PCR; TCRdb's version includes in-frame clones alone and lacks a portion of them. The sample yields roughly 180,000 clones, roughly 83% seen once. Sequences were obtained from PBMCs or T cells enriched from blood (not recorded which). The source is a woman aged 60-75 years who had recovered from COVID-19.

This chain connects TRBV24-1 to TRBJ2-3, with 7 bases matching TRBD1. With V trimmed by 5 bases and J by 2 bases, 3 bases remained unmatched. The length of the CDR3 is 14 residues. Germline-derived CDR1 and CDR2 are KGHDR and SFDVKD. Here the CDR3 DNA reads TGTGCCACCAGTGGGACAGGAGCCACAGATACGCAGTATTTT. The encoded protein is CATSGTGATDTQYF.

The V and J genes are TRBV4-1 and TRBJ1-6, with a possible D match to TRBD1 (5 bases). Germline V gene lookup returns CDR1 MGHRA and CDR2 YSYEKL. Trimming pared 1 base from V and 10 bases from J, leaving 8 bases between. The CDR3 runs to 13 residues. Written as DNA, the CDR3 is TGCGCCAGCAGCCAAGTCCCAGGGTCACCCCTCCACTTT. Protein product: CASSQVPGSPLHF.

The chain combines TRBV19 with TRBJ1-5, with no clear D. In germline, CDR1 is LNHDA, CDR2 SQIVND (reference sequence). The V end lost 3 bases, the J end lost 0 bases, and 9 bases lay between the germline ends. This CDR3 region has 15 residues. CDR3 residues: CASSIPPSSNQPQHF. CDR3 nucleotide sequence: TGTGCCAGTAGTATCCCCCCCTCTAGCAATCAGCCCCAGCATTTT. The entire variable domain, with the rest obtained from reference TRBV19 and TRBJ1-5, is as follows: DGGITQSPKYLFRKEGQNVTLSCEQNLNHDAMYWYRQDPGQGLRLIYYSQIVNDFQKGDIAEGYSVSREKKESFPLTVTSAQKNPTAFYLCASSIPPSSNQPQHFGDGTRLSIL.

V gene TRBV7-3 combines with J gene TRBJ2-1, with a weak D call TRBD2 (6 bases). CDR1 is SGHTA, CDR2 FQGTGA, per germline. The CDR3 has 15 amino acids. Trimming took 2 bases from V and 7 from J, leaving 15 bases between them. CDR3 in DNA: TGTGCCAGCAGCTTATTGGGGGGACTGTCAAATGAGCAGTTCTTC. Translated, it gives CASSLLGGLSNEQFF.

V gene TRBV19 combines with J gene TRBJ2-5; D is unresolved. Germline assignment: CDR1 LNHDA and CDR2 SQIVND (reference sequence). This CDR3 has 12 residues. V lost 4 bases and J 7 bases, leaving 10 bases between the germline ends. In nucleotides, the CDR3 is TGTGCCAGTAGTAAAAATGGCTGGACCCAGTACTTC. Its translation is CASSKNGWTQYF. The whole variable domain, remainder taken from reference TRBV19 and TRBJ2-5, is DGGITQSPKYLFRKEGQNVTLSCEQNLNHDAMYWYRQDPGQGLRLIYYSQIVNDFQKGDIAEGYSVSREKKESFPLTVTSAQKNPTAFYLCASSKNGWTQYFGPGTRLLVL.

The chain recombines TRBV5-1 with TRBJ1-4, with TRBD1 matching 7 bases. Germline CDR1 and CDR2: SGHRS and YFSETQ. The trim removed 6 bases at V and 2 bases at J, leaving 4 bases unmatched. This CDR3 has 14 residues. This CDR3 reads CASKPTGTNEKLFF. CDR3 coding DNA: TGCGCCAGCAAGCCGACAGGGACTAATGAAAAACTGTTTTTT.

The chain employs TRBV2 and TRBJ2-1; TRBD2 matches 13 bases. Germline CDR1 SNHLY, CDR2 FYNNEI. V shed 7 bases, J shed 10 bases, and the junction held 4 bases outside the gene matches. This CDR3 contains 13 residues. CDR3 loop: CASKGLAGHEQFF. The CDR3 nucleotides read TGTGCCAGCAAGGGACTAGCGGGACACGAGCAGTTCTTC.

The CDR3 DNA is TGTGCCAGCAAACAAGGGGCATCTGGAAACACCATATATTTT. It codes for CASKQGASGNTIYF. The rearrangement links TRBV6-5 to TRBJ1-3; a weak D match, TRBD1 (5 bases). The V and J ends lost 7 bases and 1 base respectively, with 11 bases between them. Germline V lookup: CDR1 MNHEY, CDR2 SVGAGI. The CDR3 consists of 14 residues.

This clone was recorded once. The rearrangement joins TRBV24-1 to TRBJ2-3, with TRBD1 identical over 9 bases. V gave up 2 bases and J gave up 1 base; unmatched junction bases: 3. The CDR3 is 16 amino acids. Germline assignment: CDR1 KGHDR and CDR2 SFDVKD. The CDR3 sequence is CATSDWDREGTDTQYF. The CDR3 DNA follows: TGTGCCACCAGTGATTGGGACAGGGAGGGCACAGATACGCAGTATTTT.

This chain links TRBV7-8 with TRBJ2-2; D perhaps matches TRBD1 (6 bases). The germline V and J ends were trimmed by 5 bases and 4 bases, with 8 bases remaining between them. Germline CDR1 is SGHVS and CDR2 is FQNEAQ. The CDR3 consists of 13 residues. CDR3 DNA: TGTGCCAGCAGCCGGACAGCCACCGGGGAGCTGTTTTTT. It specifies CASSRTATGELFF. Full variable domain (missing parts from reference TRBV7-8 and TRBJ2-2): GAGVSQSPRYKVAKRGQDVALRCDPISGHVSLFWYQQALGQGPEFLTYFQNEAQLDKSGLPSDRFFAERPEGSVSTLKIQRTQQEDSAVYLCASSRTATGELFFGEGSRLTVL.

There are a few counts of this clone. V usage is TRBV18 and J usage is TRBJ1-4; D perhaps matches TRBD1 (5 bases). Germline V lookup: CDR1 KGHSH, CDR2 LQKENI. This CDR3 is built from 16 residues. Trimming took off 3 bases at V and 0 bases at J, with 11 bases between the two ends. CDR3 coding DNA: TGTGCCAGCTCACCGGTACAGGAGACAACTAATGAAAAACTGTTTTTT. This codes for CASSPVQETTNEKLFF.

This clone was observed a single time. This chain links TRBV7-3 with TRBJ2-1, with 9 bases fitting TRBD1. CDR3 length: 14 amino acids. In germline, CDR1 is SGHTA, CDR2 FQGTGA. The trim removed 5 bases at V and 8 bases at J, leaving 7 bases unmatched. The CDR3 spells CASSPRTGEYEQFF. As DNA, the CDR3 is TGTGCCAGCAGCCCCCGGACAGGGGAATATGAGCAGTTCTTC.

This clone has more than one count but fewer than ten. This sequence joins TRBV2 and TRBJ1-3, with D hard to call. V lost 7 bases and J 0 bases, leaving 13 bases between the germline ends. CDR1 and CDR2 from the germline V gene are SNHLY and FYNNEI. This CDR3 spans 15 amino acids. The CDR3 sequence is CASMLGSFSGNTIYF. Here the CDR3 DNA reads TGTGCCAGCATGTTGGGGAGCTTCTCTGGAAACACCATATATTTT.

The CDR3, as DNA: TGCGCCAGCAGCTTCAGTGGGAACACTGAAGCTTTCTTT. It specifies CASSFSGNTEAFF. V is TRBV5-1 and J is TRBJ1-1; no clear D gene. The V and J ends lost 2 bases and 1 base respectively, with 6 bases between them. The length of the CDR3 is 13 residues. The germline V gene encodes CDR1 SGHRS and CDR2 YFSETQ.

This chain links TRBV27 with TRBJ1-1; 7 nucleotides line up with TRBD1. This CDR3 is 15 amino acids long. The V gene's germline CDR1 is MNHEY and CDR2 SMNVEV (reference sequence). Trimming at V came to 2 bases and at J to 2 bases, leaving 5 bases not matched to a gene. As DNA, the CDR3 is TGTGCCAGCAGTTTAAGGGGGACAGCCAACACTGAAGCTTTCTTT. Translated, it gives CASSLRGTANTEAFF.

The chain uses TRBV19 and TRBJ1-2, with unresolved D. Germline CDR1 LNHDA, CDR2 SQIVND (reference sequence). The CDR3 is 13 residues long. V lost 5 bases and J lost 8, with 15 bases in between. The CDR3 is CASSVQFGEGYTF. Here the CDR3 DNA reads TGTGCCAGTAGTGTACAATTCGGGGAGGGCTACACCTTC.

The chain is built from TRBV3-1 (or the pseudogene TRBV3-2) and TRBJ2-7; 7 bases align to TRBD2. V lost 4 bases, J lost 2 bases, and 17 bases stayed unmatched. Germline V CDR1 and CDR2: LGHDT, YNNKEL (reference sequence). The CDR3 spans 18 residues. CDR3 sequence reads: CASSPGTGGPHWAYEQYF. CDR3 nucleotides: TGTGCCAGCAGCCCCGGGACGGGAGGACCTCATTGGGCCTACGAGCAGTACTTC.

The gene calls are TRBV6-1 and TRBJ1-5; 7 bases line up with TRBD1. The CDR3 loop spans 16 amino acids. J was trimmed by 4 bases and V by 3 bases; bases with no gene match: 9. The V gene's germline CDR1 is MNHNS and CDR2 SASEGT. The CDR3 DNA is TGTGCCAGCAGTGAGAAATTGGGACAGTTGAATCAGCCCCAGCATTTT. Translating gives CASSEKLGQLNQPQHF.

The V and J genes are TRBV2 and TRBJ2-5, with D possibly matching TRBD1 (6 bases). The CDR3 is made up of 15 amino acids. V was cut by 5 bases and J by 2 bases, with 15 bases left in between. Germline loops: CDR1 SNHLY, CDR2 FYNNEI. The CDR3: CASSILTGTQETQYF. CDR3 nucleotide sequence: TGTGCCAGCAGTATCCTAACAGGGACGCAAGAGACCCAGTACTTC.

CDR3 DNA sequence: TGCGCCAGCAGCTTGGGACTAGCGGGGGATCCCTACCAAGAGACCCAGTACTTC. Translation gives CASSLGLAGDPYQETQYF. V is TRBV5-1 and J is TRBJ2-5; TRBD2 agrees at 12 bases. Germline CDR1 SGHRS, CDR2 YFSETQ. The CDR3 loop spans 18 amino acids. V gave up 0 bases and J gave up 0 bases; unmatched junction bases: 6.

This clone was seen once. The identical CDR3 is also encoded by other nucleotide sequences in the sample. The gene calls are TRBV12-3 or TRBV12-4 and TRBJ1-1; 10 bases line up with TRBD1. V was pared by 7 bases and J by 4 bases, with 3 bases of the junction left unmatched. The CDR3 runs to 13 residues. As DNA, the CDR3 is TGTGCCAGCACCCGGACAGGGGGCACTGAAGCTTTCTTT. Residues: CASTRTGGTEAFF.